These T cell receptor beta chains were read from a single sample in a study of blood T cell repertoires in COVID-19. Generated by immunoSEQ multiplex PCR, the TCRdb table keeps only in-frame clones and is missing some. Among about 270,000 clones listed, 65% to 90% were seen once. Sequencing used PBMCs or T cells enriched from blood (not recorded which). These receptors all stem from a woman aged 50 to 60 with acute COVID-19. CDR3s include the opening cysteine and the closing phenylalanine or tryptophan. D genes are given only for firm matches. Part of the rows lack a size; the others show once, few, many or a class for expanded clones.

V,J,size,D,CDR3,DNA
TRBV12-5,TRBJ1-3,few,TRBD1,CASGLGQGISGNTIYF,TGTGCTAGTGGTTTGGGACAGGGGATTTCTGGAAACACCATATATTTT
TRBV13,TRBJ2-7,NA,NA,CASSSRTVNEQYF,TGTGCCAGCAGCTCCCGGACAGTCAACGAGCAGTACTTC
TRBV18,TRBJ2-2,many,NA,CASSPQQGANTGELFF,TGTGCCAGCTCACCACAACAGGGCGCGAACACCGGGGAGCTGTTTTTT
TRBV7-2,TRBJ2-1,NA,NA,CASSPRADTHNEQFF,TGTGCCAGCAGCCCAAGGGCGGACACGCACAATGAGCAGTTCTTC
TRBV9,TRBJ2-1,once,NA,CASSGMAEAYNEQFF,TGTGCCAGCAGCGGGATGGCGGAGGCCTACAATGAGCAGTTCTTC
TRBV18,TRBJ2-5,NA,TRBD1,CASSPPLGTGLQETQYF,TGTGCCAGCTCACCACCGCTTGGGACAGGGCTACAAGAGACCCAGTACTTC
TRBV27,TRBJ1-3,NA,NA,CASSLSGSSGNTIYF,TGTGCCAGCAGTTTATCTGGCAGCTCTGGAAACACCATATATTTT
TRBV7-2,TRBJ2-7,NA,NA,CASSPWAGDHEQYF,TGTGCCAGCAGTCCCTGGGCAGGGGACCACGAGCAGTACTTC
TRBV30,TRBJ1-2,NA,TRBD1,CAWRLKDRGSLYGYTF,TGTGCCTGGAGACTCAAGGACAGGGGATCCCTATACGGCTACACCTTC
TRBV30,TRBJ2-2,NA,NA,CAWNMRPPGTGELFF,TGTGCCTGGAATATGAGGCCCCCGGGTACCGGGGAGCTGTTTTTT
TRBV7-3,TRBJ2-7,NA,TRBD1,CASSLGQGVYEQYF,TGTGCCAGCAGCTTAGGTCAGGGGGTCTACGAGCAGTACTTC
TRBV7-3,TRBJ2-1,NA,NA,CASSPGLNNEQFF,TGTGCCAGCAGCCCTGGTCTAAACAATGAGCAGTTCTTC
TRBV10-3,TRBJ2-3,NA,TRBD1,CAISESDGTGVTDTQYF,TGTGCCATCAGTGAGTCGGATGGGACAGGGGTTACAGATACGCAGTATTTT
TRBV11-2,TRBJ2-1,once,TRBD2,CASSSRTRDNEQFF,TGTGCCAGCAGCTCCCGGACTAGAGACAATGAGCAGTTCTTC
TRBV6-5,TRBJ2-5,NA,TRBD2,CASSYSGRGETQYF,TGTGCCAGCAGTTACTCGGGGCGGGGGGAGACCCAGTACTTC
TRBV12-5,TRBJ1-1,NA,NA,CASGSDSNQKAFF,TGTGCTAGTGGTTCCGACAGCAACCAGAAAGCTTTCTTT
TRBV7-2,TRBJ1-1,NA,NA,CASSRGRGVAEAFF,TGTGCCAGCAGCCGGGGGAGGGGGGTGGCTGAAGCTTTCTTT
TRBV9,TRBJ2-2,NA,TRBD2,CASSFNPTSGGVPNTGELFF,TGTGCCAGCAGCTTTAACCCAACTAGCGGGGGGGTCCCGAACACCGGGGAGCTGTTTTTT
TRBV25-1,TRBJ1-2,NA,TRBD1,CASRQGNGYTF,TGTGCCAGCAGACAGGGGAACGGCTACACCTTC
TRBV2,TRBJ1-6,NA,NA,CASSEFGQPRSPLHF,TGTGCCAGCAGTGAATTCGGACAACCGCGCTCACCCCTCCACTTT
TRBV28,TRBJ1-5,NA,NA,CASIPMDSQDNQPQHF,TGTGCCAGCATTCCCATGGACAGCCAAGACAATCAGCCCCAGCATTTT
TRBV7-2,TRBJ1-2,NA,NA,CASSLSFTPANYGYTF,TGTGCCAGCAGCTTAAGTTTCACACCAGCTAACTATGGCTACACCTTC
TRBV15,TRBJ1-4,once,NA,CATSPASSGANEKLFF,TGTGCCACCAGCCCCGCCTCGAGCGGGGCTAATGAAAAACTGTTTTTT
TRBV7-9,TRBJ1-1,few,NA,CASRQLPNTEAFF,TGTGCCAGCAGACAATTACCGAACACTGAAGCTTTCTTT
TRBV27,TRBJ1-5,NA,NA,CASSFVGHNQPQHF,TGTGCCAGCAGTTTTGTGGGGCACAATCAGCCCCAGCATTTT
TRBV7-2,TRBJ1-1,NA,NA,CASNILGLEGTNTEAFF,TGTGCCAGCAACATACTCGGGTTGGAGGGCACGAACACTGAAGCTTTCTTT
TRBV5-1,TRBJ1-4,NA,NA,CASSATTTNEKLFF,TGCGCCAGCAGCGCTACTACAACTAATGAAAAACTGTTTTTT
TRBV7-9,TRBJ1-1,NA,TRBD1,CASSLRPGQGIRNTEAFF,TGTGCCAGCAGCTTAAGGCCGGGACAGGGTATACGGAACACTGAAGCTTTCTTT
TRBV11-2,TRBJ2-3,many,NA,CASSLGANTDTQYF,TGTGCCAGCAGCTTAGGGGCTAACACAGATACGCAGTATTTT
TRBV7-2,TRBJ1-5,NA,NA,CASSSREGGPNQPQHF,TGTGCCAGCAGCTCCCGGGAGGGAGGCCCAAATCAGCCCCAGCATTTT
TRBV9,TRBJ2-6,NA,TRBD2,CATGSGGGANVLTF,TGTGCCACCGGCTCGGGAGGGGGGGCCAACGTCCTGACTTTC
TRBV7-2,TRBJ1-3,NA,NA,CASSRGSSGNTIYF,TGTGCCAGCAGCAGAGGGAGCTCTGGAAACACCATATATTTT
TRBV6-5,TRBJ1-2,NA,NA,CASKTRGRDNYGYTF,TGTGCCAGCAAAACAAGGGGCAGGGATAACTATGGCTACACCTTC
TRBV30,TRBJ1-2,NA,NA,CASTPVFGGYGYTF,TGTGCCTCAACACCAGTATTCGGAGGGTATGGCTACACCTTC
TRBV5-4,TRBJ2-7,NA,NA,CASSPATGIYEQYF,TGTGCCAGCAGCCCCGCAACAGGCATCTACGAGCAGTACTTC
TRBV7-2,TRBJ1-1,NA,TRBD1,CASSSRPGQGISNTEAFF,TGTGCCAGCAGCTCCAGACCGGGACAGGGGATTTCCAACACTGAAGCTTTCTTT
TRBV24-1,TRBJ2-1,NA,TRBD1,CATSGSSGQVLGNEQFF,TGTGCCACCAGTGGTTCCTCGGGACAGGTCCTGGGGAATGAGCAGTTCTTC
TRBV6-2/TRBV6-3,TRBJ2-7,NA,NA,CASSYPTLGQYF,TGTGCCAGCAGTTACCCTACCCTTGGGCAGTACTTC
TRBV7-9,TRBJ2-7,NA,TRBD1,CAGRQGEGYEQYF,TGTGCCGGTAGACAGGGGGAGGGCTACGAGCAGTACTTC
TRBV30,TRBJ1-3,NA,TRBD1,CAWTQTGGGNTIYF,TGTGCCTGGACTCAAACAGGGGGAGGAAACACCATATATTTT
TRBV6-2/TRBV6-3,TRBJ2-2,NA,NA,CASSYPAGATTGELFF,TGTGCCAGCAGTTATCCGGCGGGGGCCACCACCGGGGAGCTGTTTTTT
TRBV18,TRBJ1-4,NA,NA,CASSPPAGQSEKLFF,TGTGCCAGCTCACCACCGGCAGGGCAGAGTGAAAAACTGTTTTTT
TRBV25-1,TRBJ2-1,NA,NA,CASSEPGVSFNEQFF,TGTGCCAGCAGTGAGCCGGGAGTGAGTTTCAATGAGCAGTTCTTC
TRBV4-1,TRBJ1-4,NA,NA,CASSQETGITNEKLFF,TGCGCCAGCAGCCAGGAAACCGGGATAACTAATGAAAAACTGTTTTTT
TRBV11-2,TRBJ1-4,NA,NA,CASSFGTATNEKLFF,TGTGCCAGCAGCTTTGGGACTGCAACTAATGAAAAACTGTTTTTT
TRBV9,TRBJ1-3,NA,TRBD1,CASSVRDRGIGNTIYF,TGTGCCAGCAGCGTCCGGGACAGGGGGATTGGAAACACCATATATTTT
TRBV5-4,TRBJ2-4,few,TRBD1,CASSPPGQGKNIQYF,TGTGCCAGCAGCCCTCCGGGACAGGGAAAAAACATTCAGTACTTC
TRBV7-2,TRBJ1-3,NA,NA,CASSLVGLPRGNTIYF,TGTGCCAGCAGCTTAGTCGGACTACCTCGTGGAAACACCATATATTTT
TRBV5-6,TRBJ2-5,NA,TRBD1,CASSSSGTAAETQYF,TGTGCCAGCAGCAGTTCCGGGACAGCGGCCGAGACCCAGTACTTC
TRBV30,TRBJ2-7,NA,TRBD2,CAWSPSGAISYEQYF,TGTGCCTGGAGCCCAAGCGGGGCGATCTCCTACGAGCAGTACTTC
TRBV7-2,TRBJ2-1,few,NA,CASRDGGDYNEQFF,TGTGCCAGCAGGGACGGGGGAGACTACAATGAGCAGTTCTTC
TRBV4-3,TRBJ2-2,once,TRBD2,CASSQDLLAGAANTGELFF,TGCGCCAGCAGCCAAGATCTCCTAGCGGGGGCCGCGAACACCGGGGAGCTGTTTTTT
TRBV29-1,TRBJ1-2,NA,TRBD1,CSVEDQGAYGYTF,TGCAGCGTTGAAGATCAGGGGGCTTACGGCTACACCTTC